The entry below gives a single TCR beta chain sequence along with its context. Its antigen is currently unknown. This sample was taken from a study of cytomegalovirus exposure and HLA in healthy donors. General study points: Most TCRs appeared rarely, but some public TCRs recurred in many donors. Associated with cytomegalovirus, according to the listing, were around 160 TCR beta chains.

This CDR3 region has 17 residues. Germline values: CDR1 SGHTA, CDR2 FQGNSA. The V and J ends lost 0 bases and 7 bases, in that order; junction bases with no gene match: 9. Donors counted as nominally healthy when sampled, yet unrecorded immune exposures were likely. The study ran its PCR with 60 Vbeta and 13 Jbeta primers. Repertoires were generated with immunoSEQ multiplex PCR, while TCRdb's copy carries only in-frame clones and drops some. There are about 150,000 clones in the sample; 61% occur only once, and around 1.8% lies in the top ten. The source of this sequence is a male donor in good health and CMV-seronegative. The source material was PBMCs. The rearrangement joins TRBV7-2 to TRBJ1-4; 9 bases map to TRBD1. CDR3 nucleotide sequence: TGTGCCAGCAGCTTAGCCCCCCGGACAGGGGATACTGAAAAACTGTTTTTT. It encodes CASSLAPRTGDTEKLFF.